This record covers a single T cell receptor (beta chain). The target antigen is unknown. The CDR3 covers 17 residues. V lost 2 bases, J lost 7 bases, and 13 bases stayed unmatched. Germline CDR1 SGHTS, CDR2 YDEGEE. The sample originates from a study of graft-versus-host responses after intestinal transplantation. Some clones are missing from TCRdb's copy, which holds only in-frame ones; the method was immunoSEQ multiplex PCR. Among around 100,000 clones listed, about 90% were seen once. The study, taken as a whole, reports: Some patients had graft-donor T cell macrochimerism, and their allografts showed high graft-versus-host to host-versus-graft clonal ratios. Some GvH clones appeared in ileal mucosa or blood before recipient bone marrow.

This chain uses TRBV5-8 with TRBJ2-1; 9 bases match TRBD2. This TCR derives from a human donor who was the organ donor for an intestinal transplant. The starting material was unstimulated CD4+ T cells sorted from spleen or lymph node cells, obtained before transplant. DNA of the CDR3: TGTGCCAGCAGCTTTCTTGTTTCCCGCGGGGGGGCGAATGAGCAGTTCTTC. This translates into CASSFLVSRGGANEQFF.